This T cell receptor beta chain was sequenced in a study of T cells after yellow fever vaccination. Findings and caveats of the study: Contaminating bulk clonotypes could be abundant in FACS-sorted repertoires.

J was trimmed by 6 bases and V by 7 bases; bases with no gene match: 4. Germline V gene lookup returns CDR1 MNHEY and CDR2 SVGAGI. The CDR3 is 12 amino acids. Each CDR3 protein gets one entry after TCRdb re-called the 5' RACE reads with MiXCR. The sample holds hundreds of thousands of distinct CDR3 sequences, 20% to 25% seen once. On this clonotype: The antigen is undetermined.

The sequence derives from a young man who received the YFV17D yellow fever vaccine. The chain combines TRBV6-5 with TRBJ1-1, with 8 bases that match TRBD1. This specimen was PBMCs, taken roughly 20 days after the first yellow fever vaccination. CDR3 region: CASTGQGPEAFF. The CDR3 DNA reads as TGTGCCAGCACCGGACAGGGACCTGAAGCTTTCTTT.